This TCR beta chain is from a study of blood T cell repertoires in COVID-19. At the level of the study: Acute-phase and convalescent COVID-19 samples originated in the United States, Italy and Spain. PBMCs, B-cell-depleted T cells, or T cells provided the cDNA or gDNA that made up the material.

The method was immunoSEQ multiplex PCR; TCRdb's version includes in-frame clones alone and lacks a portion of them. Of about 310,000 clones detected, 90% appear once; the ten largest clones hold more than 0.85%. The CDR3 sequence is 15 residues long. V was clipped by 5 bases and J by 4 bases, with 15 bases between them. Germline assignment: CDR1 MDHEN and CDR2 SYDVKM. The sequencing sample was made of peripheral blood. The J gene is TRBJ1-5, the V gene TRBV28; TRBD1 is a possible D gene (5 bases). The sequence was obtained from a woman between 40 and 50 years old with COVID-19, enrolled during active disease. The CDR3 is CASSPLSGGNQPQHF. The CDR3 nucleotides read TGTGCCAGCAGTCCCCTCTCCGGGGGTAATCAGCCCCAGCATTTT.